This T cell receptor (beta chain) was captured in a study of CD8+CD57+ T cells in acquired aplastic anemia. Overall study: Mean yield of DNA from sorted CD4+ and CD8+ cells was 2.5 to 4 ug.

General study findings and limits: Comparison of patients with controls identified twenty-nine shared CD8+ CDR3 sequences.

For sequencing, patients were chosen who had shown expansion of CD8+CD57+ cells by flow cytometry. Severe acquired aplastic anemia was present in every patient. Genomic DNA acted as the template from which TCR beta VDJ combination and CDR3 sequence profiling were carried out. TCRdb analysed the reads with MiXCR anew, one entry per CDR3 protein. Here the sample spans roughly 180,000 distinct CDR3 sequences, around 60% being singletons. This clonotype was counted only a few times. Its target is not known. Germline values: CDR1 DFQATT, CDR2 SNEGSKA (reference sequence). V was shortened by 3 bases and J by 2 bases, with 0 bases between the two germline ends. This CDR3 is built from 10 residues.

The chain joins TRBV20-1 to TRBJ2-3; D remains unclear. Sequencing input: sorted CD4+, CD8+, or CD8+CD57+ T cells (not recorded which) from PBMCs. The sequence derives from a human donor with aplastic anemia. The CDR3 loop is CSASTDTQYF. CDR3 DNA: TGCAGTGCTAGCACAGATACGCAGTATTTT.